These T cell receptor beta chains were read from a single sample in a study of T cell repertoires in aging, cancer and after chemotherapy. TCRdb re-called the multiplex PCR reads with MiXCR, one entry per CDR3 protein. The data show more than 9,000 distinct CDR3 sequences, with 25% to 35% seen just once and 3.2% held by the top ten. Source material: blood. The receptors shown here come from a human donor in good health. CDR3s include the opening cysteine and the closing phenylalanine or tryptophan. The D gene is left open where the match is weak. Clone size is shown for a subset of rows, as once, few, many or a class of expanded clone.

v_gene: TRBV6-5
abundance: few
d_gene: -
len: 13
j_gene: TRBJ1-1
CDR3aa: CASSYLGNTEAFF
CDR3nt: TGTGCCAGCAGTTACTTGGGGAACACTGAAGCTTTCTTT

v_gene: TRBV4-2
abundance: -
d_gene: -
len: 13
j_gene: TRBJ1-3
CDR3aa: CASSQDRRNTIYF
CDR3nt: TGTGCCAGCAGCCAAGATCGGAGAAACACCATATATTTT

v_gene: TRBV12-3/TRBV12-4
abundance: -
d_gene: TRBD2
len: 14
j_gene: TRBJ2-7
CDR3aa: CASSPTSGEDEQYF
CDR3nt: TGTGCCAGCAGTCCTACTAGCGGCGAAGACGAGCAGTACTTC

v_gene: TRBV6-1
abundance: -
d_gene: TRBD1
len: 14
j_gene: TRBJ2-2
CDR3aa: CATEDRGDTGELFF
CDR3nt: TGTGCCACTGAGGACAGGGGGGACACCGGGGAGCTGTTTTTT

v_gene: TRBV10-3
abundance: -
d_gene: TRBD2
len: 13
j_gene: TRBJ2-7
CDR3aa: CAIRASGAYEQYF
CDR3nt: TGTGCCATCAGGGCTAGCGGTGCCTACGAGCAGTACTTC

v_gene: TRBV15
abundance: -
d_gene: TRBD2
len: 16
j_gene: TRBJ2-1
CDR3aa: CATSRGASGSFNEQFF
CDR3nt: TGTGCCACCAGCAGAGGCGCTAGCGGGAGTTTTAATGAGCAGTTCTTC

v_gene: TRBV27
abundance: -
d_gene: -
len: 12
j_gene: TRBJ2-1
CDR3aa: CTSSFRDNEQFF
CDR3nt: TGTACCAGCAGTTTTCGAGACAATGAGCAGTTCTTC

v_gene: TRBV20-1
abundance: -
d_gene: -
len: 12
j_gene: TRBJ2-1
CDR3aa: CSARDGGREQFF
CDR3nt: TGCAGTGCTAGAGATGGGGGGAGGGAGCAGTTCTTC

v_gene: TRBV30
abundance: few
d_gene: TRBD1
len: 13
j_gene: TRBJ2-7
CDR3aa: CAWSAGTVYEQYF
CDR3nt: TGTGCCTGGAGTGCCGGGACAGTCTACGAGCAGTACTTC

v_gene: TRBV11-3
abundance: medium-sized
d_gene: TRBD1
len: 14
j_gene: TRBJ2-7
CDR3aa: CASSQWDRSYEQYF
CDR3nt: TGTGCCAGCAGCCAATGGGACAGATCCTACGAGCAGTACTTC

v_gene: TRBV24-1
abundance: -
d_gene: -
len: 11
j_gene: TRBJ2-1
CDR3aa: CATRDNNEQFF
CDR3nt: TGTGCCACCAGAGACAACAATGAGCAGTTCTTC

v_gene: TRBV7-9
abundance: -
d_gene: -
len: 12
j_gene: TRBJ1-1
CDR3aa: CASSFRRTEAFF
CDR3nt: TGTGCCAGCAGCTTCAGGAGAACTGAAGCTTTCTTT

v_gene: TRBV6-6
abundance: -
d_gene: -
len: 15
j_gene: TRBJ1-6
CDR3aa: CASSPGGGVDSPLHF
CDR3nt: TGTGCCAGCAGTCCGGGGGGGGGTGTTGATTCACCCCTCCACTTT

v_gene: TRBV27
abundance: -
d_gene: -
len: 15
j_gene: TRBJ1-2
CDR3aa: CASMPLGWQDLGYTF
CDR3nt: TGTGCCAGCATGCCCCTTGGTTGGCAGGACCTTGGCTACACCTTC

v_gene: TRBV27
abundance: -
d_gene: TRBD1
len: 13
j_gene: TRBJ1-2
CDR3aa: CASGDSPNYGYTF
CDR3nt: TGTGCCAGCGGGGACAGCCCTAACTATGGCTACACCTTC

v_gene: TRBV11-2
abundance: -
d_gene: TRBD2
len: 14
j_gene: TRBJ2-1
CDR3aa: CASSTGSGRVEQFF
CDR3nt: TGTGCCAGTAGTACGGGTAGCGGGAGGGTCGAGCAGTTCTTC

v_gene: TRBV15
abundance: medium-sized
d_gene: -
len: 15
j_gene: TRBJ2-2
CDR3aa: CATSRVAGETGELFF
CDR3nt: TGTGCCACCAGCAGGGTGGCAGGGGAGACCGGGGAGCTGTTTTTT

v_gene: TRBV19
abundance: few
d_gene: -
len: 15
j_gene: TRBJ2-4
CDR3aa: CASSLVGGARDIQYF
CDR3nt: TGTGCCAGTAGTCTCGTGGGGGGCGCAAGGGACATTCAGTACTTC

v_gene: TRBV27
abundance: -
d_gene: TRBD1
len: 20
j_gene: TRBJ2-6
CDR3aa: CASSLGGIGTVYSGANVLTF
CDR3nt: TGTGCCAGCAGTTTAGGGGGAATCGGGACAGTTTACTCTGGGGCCAACGTCCTGACTTTC

v_gene: TRBV6-5
abundance: few
d_gene: -
len: 19
j_gene: TRBJ1-2
CDR3aa: CASSYPTVREQGERYGYTF
CDR3nt: TGTGCCAGCAGTTACCCGACCGTTCGCGAGCAGGGTGAGAGGTATGGCTACACCTTC

v_gene: TRBV7-2
abundance: once
d_gene: -
len: 15
j_gene: TRBJ1-1
CDR3aa: CASSLQGGMNTEAFF
CDR3nt: TGTGCCAGCAGCCTCCAGGGTGGGATGAACACTGAAGCTTTCTTT

v_gene: TRBV6-2/TRBV6-3
abundance: few
d_gene: -
len: 13
j_gene: TRBJ2-2
CDR3aa: CASSRTGPGELFF
CDR3nt: TGTGCCAGCAGCCGTACAGGGCCCGGGGAGCTGTTTTTT

v_gene: TRBV5-6
abundance: few
d_gene: TRBD1
len: 15
j_gene: TRBJ1-2
CDR3aa: CASSPVGTGLYGYTF
CDR3nt: TGTGCCAGCAGCCCTGTAGGGACAGGATTATATGGCTACACCTTC

v_gene: TRBV6-5
abundance: -
d_gene: TRBD1
len: 14
j_gene: TRBJ2-7
CDR3aa: CASKRGQGSYEQYF
CDR3nt: TGTGCCAGCAAAAGGGGACAGGGGAGCTACGAGCAGTACTTC

v_gene: TRBV19
abundance: -
d_gene: TRBD1
len: 14
j_gene: TRBJ1-1
CDR3aa: CASMDRVRFTEAFF
CDR3nt: TGTGCCAGTATGGACAGGGTGCGTTTTACTGAAGCTTTCTTT

v_gene: TRBV27
abundance: medium-sized
d_gene: TRBD2
len: 16
j_gene: TRBJ2-1
CDR3aa: CASSAPPGLAPHEQFF
CDR3nt: TGTGCCAGCAGTGCACCCCCGGGACTAGCTCCACATGAGCAGTTCTTC

v_gene: TRBV5-4
abundance: -
d_gene: TRBD2
len: 18
j_gene: TRBJ2-1
CDR3aa: CASSLPPGSGRADIEQFF
CDR3nt: TGTGCCAGCAGCTTGCCCCCTGGTAGCGGGAGGGCCGATATTGAGCAGTTCTTC

v_gene: TRBV12-5
abundance: -
d_gene: TRBD2
len: 14
j_gene: TRBJ2-1
CDR3aa: CASRTSGTYNEQFF
CDR3nt: TGTGCCAGCCGGACTAGCGGAACTTACAATGAGCAGTTCTTC

v_gene: TRBV19
abundance: medium-sized
d_gene: -
len: 14
j_gene: TRBJ2-5
CDR3aa: CASSTAGGLETQYF
CDR3nt: TGTGCCAGTAGTACCGCCGGCGGGCTCGAGACCCAGTACTTC

v_gene: TRBV15
abundance: few
d_gene: -
len: 16
j_gene: TRBJ2-7
CDR3aa: CATSREVGASPYEQYF
CDR3nt: TGTGCCACCAGCAGAGAGGTAGGCGCCAGCCCCTACGAGCAGTACTTC

v_gene: TRBV11-3
abundance: -
d_gene: -
len: 15
j_gene: TRBJ1-2
CDR3aa: CASRPYRGIDYGYTF
CDR3nt: TGTGCCAGCAGACCCTATCGGGGGATCGACTATGGCTACACCTTC

v_gene: TRBV6-1
abundance: few
d_gene: -
len: 16
j_gene: TRBJ1-1
CDR3aa: CASSEGWGLKNTEAFF
CDR3nt: TGTGCCAGCAGTGAAGGGTGGGGACTAAAAAACACTGAAGCTTTCTTT

v_gene: TRBV27
abundance: medium-sized
d_gene: -
len: 16
j_gene: TRBJ2-1
CDR3aa: CASSLWAGSDDNEQFF
CDR3nt: TGTGCCAGCAGCCTCTGGGCAGGGAGTGACGACAATGAGCAGTTCTTC

v_gene: TRBV5-1
abundance: -
d_gene: TRBD2
len: 16
j_gene: TRBJ2-1
CDR3aa: CASSLEELAGGREQFF
CDR3nt: TGCGCCAGCAGCTTGGAGGAGCTAGCGGGAGGTCGGGAGCAGTTCTTC

v_gene: TRBV27
abundance: -
d_gene: TRBD1
len: 15
j_gene: TRBJ1-3
CDR3aa: CASSPGQGGGNTIYF
CDR3nt: TGTGCCAGCAGTCCCGGACAGGGCGGAGGAAACACCATATATTTT

v_gene: TRBV10-3
abundance: -
d_gene: TRBD1
len: 15
j_gene: TRBJ2-5
CDR3aa: CAISESGDRVETQYF
CDR3nt: TGTGCCATCAGTGAGTCCGGGGACAGGGTGGAGACCCAGTACTTC

v_gene: TRBV7-9
abundance: -
d_gene: TRBD1
len: 14
j_gene: TRBJ1-4
CDR3aa: CASRPGQGYEKLFF
CDR3nt: TGTGCCAGCAGACCGGGACAGGGGTATGAAAAACTGTTTTTT

v_gene: TRBV30
abundance: few
d_gene: -
len: 15
j_gene: TRBJ1-2
CDR3aa: CAWTSPGPPLYGYTF
CDR3nt: TGTGCCTGGACCTCACCGGGCCCTCCCCTCTATGGCTACACCTTC

v_gene: TRBV11-3
abundance: medium-sized
d_gene: -
len: 12
j_gene: TRBJ2-3
CDR3aa: CASSLNSYTQYF
CDR3nt: TGTGCCAGCAGCTTGAACAGTTATACGCAGTATTTT

v_gene: TRBV6-5
abundance: few
d_gene: TRBD2
len: 18
j_gene: TRBJ2-1
CDR3aa: CASSYSGLSGGAYNEQFF
CDR3nt: TGTGCCAGCAGTTACTCAGGGCTTAGCGGGGGAGCCTACAATGAGCAGTTCTTC

v_gene: TRBV6-5
abundance: -
d_gene: -
len: 15
j_gene: TRBJ2-7
CDR3aa: CASSYVQGPTYEQYF
CDR3nt: TGTGCCAGCAGTTACGTGCAGGGACCGACCTACGAGCAGTACTTC

v_gene: TRBV27
abundance: -
d_gene: TRBD2
len: 18
j_gene: TRBJ2-1
CDR3aa: CASSGRGLAGGPGNEQFF
CDR3nt: TGTGCCAGCAGTGGGAGAGGACTAGCGGGGGGGCCAGGGAATGAGCAGTTCTTC

v_gene: TRBV30
abundance: medium-sized
d_gene: -
len: 15
j_gene: TRBJ2-7
CDR3aa: CAWSVRGRGRYEQYF
CDR3nt: TGTGCCTGGAGTGTACGGGGAAGGGGACGCTACGAGCAGTACTTC

v_gene: TRBV6-5
abundance: medium-sized
d_gene: -
len: 14
j_gene: TRBJ1-5
CDR3aa: CASSPAQWNQPQHF
CDR3nt: TGTGCCAGCAGCCCCGCGCAGTGGAATCAGCCCCAGCATTTT

v_gene: TRBV4-3
abundance: -
d_gene: TRBD2
len: 20
j_gene: TRBJ2-5
CDR3aa: CASSPMRTSGGTLVVETQYF
CDR3nt: TGCGCCAGCAGCCCTATGAGGACTAGCGGGGGGACCTTAGTTGTGGAGACCCAGTACTTC

v_gene: TRBV6-1
abundance: once
d_gene: TRBD1
len: 16
j_gene: TRBJ1-5
CDR3aa: CASSEVETGSYQPQHF
CDR3nt: TGTGCCAGCAGTGAAGTAGAGACAGGGTCCTATCAGCCCCAGCATTTT

v_gene: TRBV5-1
abundance: -
d_gene: -
len: 16
j_gene: TRBJ1-1
CDR3aa: CASSPTYRGLNTEAFF
CDR3nt: TGCGCCAGCAGCCCTACTTACCGGGGCCTGAACACTGAAGCTTTCTTT

v_gene: TRBV6-1
abundance: few
d_gene: TRBD2
len: 15
j_gene: TRBJ2-3
CDR3aa: CASRTSSGRKDTQYF
CDR3nt: TGTGCCAGCAGGACCTCTAGCGGGAGAAAGGATACGCAGTATTTT

v_gene: TRBV20-1
abundance: -
d_gene: -
len: 13
j_gene: TRBJ2-1
CDR3aa: CSAFPVLGNEQFF
CDR3nt: TGCAGTGCTTTTCCTGTTCTGGGCAATGAGCAGTTCTTC

v_gene: TRBV27
abundance: -
d_gene: -
len: 12
j_gene: TRBJ2-1
CDR3aa: CASSLYGGEQFF
CDR3nt: TGTGCCAGCAGTTTATACGGCGGGGAGCAGTTCTTC

v_gene: TRBV19
abundance: -
d_gene: -
len: 15
j_gene: TRBJ2-7
CDR3aa: CASSASRDFPYEQYF
CDR3nt: TGTGCCAGTAGTGCCTCCCGGGACTTTCCCTACGAGCAGTACTTC

v_gene: TRBV7-9
abundance: -
d_gene: -
len: 16
j_gene: TRBJ1-6
CDR3aa: CASSIRGGSYNSPLHF
CDR3nt: TGTGCCAGCTCAATTCGGGGTGGCTCCTATAATTCACCCCTCCACTTT

v_gene: TRBV6-5
abundance: few
d_gene: -
len: 12
j_gene: TRBJ1-3
CDR3aa: CASTISGNTIYF
CDR3nt: TGTGCCAGCACCATAAGTGGAAACACCATATATTTT